This T cell receptor (beta chain) was recorded in a study of blood T cell repertoires in COVID-19. Trimming stripped 0 bases from V and 9 bases from J, with 12 bases between. The CDR3 totals 15 residues. Germline loops: CDR1 SNHLY, CDR2 FYNNEI. Data came from immunoSEQ multiplex PCR; TCRdb stores just in-frame clones and leaves some out. This sample has some 27,000 clones, with roughly three quarters found just once. The source is a man between 70 and 80 years old with acute or convalescent COVID-19. The chain links TRBV2 to TRBJ1-6, with TRBD1 as a possible D gene (5 bases). What was sequenced was peripheral blood. Written as DNA, the CDR3 is TGTGCCAGCAGTGAAGCGCTCGGGGGTACTTCACCCCTCCACTTT. Amino acids: CASSEALGGTSPLHF.